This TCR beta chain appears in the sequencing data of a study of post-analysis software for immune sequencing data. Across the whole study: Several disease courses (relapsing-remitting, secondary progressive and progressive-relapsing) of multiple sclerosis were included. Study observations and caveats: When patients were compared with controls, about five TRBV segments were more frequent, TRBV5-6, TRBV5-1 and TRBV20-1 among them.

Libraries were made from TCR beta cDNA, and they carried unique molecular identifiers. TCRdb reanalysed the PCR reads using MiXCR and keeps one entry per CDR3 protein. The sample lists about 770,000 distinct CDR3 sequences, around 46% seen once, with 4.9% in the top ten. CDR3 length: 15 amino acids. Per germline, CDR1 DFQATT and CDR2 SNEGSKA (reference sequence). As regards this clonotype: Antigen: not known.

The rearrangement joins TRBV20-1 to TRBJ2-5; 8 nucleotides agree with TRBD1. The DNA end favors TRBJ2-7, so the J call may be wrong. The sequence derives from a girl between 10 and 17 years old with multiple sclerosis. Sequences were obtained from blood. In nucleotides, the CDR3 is TGCAGTGCTAGAGATGGTGGACAGGGAAGCTACGAGCAGTACTTC. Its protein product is CSARDGGQGSYEQYF.